One T cell receptor beta chain is described in this entry. A few counts support this clonotype. The clone's antigen remains unknown. There are no base qualities to consult, and no much larger clone falls within one base. The data originate from a study of T-cell reconstitution after alpha-beta-depleted transplantation in children (dated by TCRdb to the mid-2010s). For the study in its entirety: The study quantitatively tracked T-cell immune reconstitution after TCRalphabeta/CD19-depleted allogeneic hematopoietic cell transplantation in children using TCR repertoire profiling. The research as a whole found: Hyperexpanded clone frequencies declined over subsequent months; after one year, T-cell counts and TCRbeta diversity were mostly attributed to newly produced T cells. About two months after transplant, the apparently early recovery of alphabetaT-cell counts reportedly depended on just several hundred clones that had expanded rapidly and came from non-depleted graft cells. The high TCRbeta diversity at day 60 in some patients was ascribed to recipient T cells and intrathymic progenitors that had survived conditioning.

As encoded in the germline V gene, CDR1 is MNHEY while CDR2 is SVGEGT. From the cysteine up to the phenylalanine, the CDR3 has a length of 16 residues. Just the 48-base CDR3 DNA is kept, in frame starting at base 1. The junction carries 16 bases between V and J, which are trimmed by 7 bases and 0 bases respectively. Interpreted using the paper, the treatment or condition label stands for: allogeneic hematopoietic cell transplantation with graft depleted of TCRalphabeta T cells and CD19 B cells. The children who served as transplant recipients had been given grafts of TCRalphabeta/CD19-depleted allogeneic hematopoietic cells. The method behind the library was PCR. The run used an Illumina HiSeq 2500. To normalize quantification of the TCRbeta repertoire, the TCR libraries were built with molecular barcoding that relied on unique molecular identifiers. The public sequencing data were trimmed at Q25 with fastp and processed into clonotypes with MiXCR by TCRdb, which kept only in-frame beta chains. Each CDR3 protein appears once, grouped with its most common genes and DNA. In this sample the table shows about 100,000 distinct CDR3 sequences, roughly 7.6% of which occur a single time. Over 15% of the sample is in the top ten clones.

Recombination linked TRBV6-2 or TRBV6-3 to TRBJ1-5, with the D gene not confidently named. The sequence came from a boy aged 2-9 years with acute lymphoblastic leukemia, due to receive a stem cell transplant. Sequencing was performed on PBMCs, taken before TCRalphabeta/CD19-depleted stem cell transplant. The CDR3: CASTISRGPSNQPQHF. The bases read TGTGCCAGCACCATCTCGAGAGGGCCTAGCAATCAGCCCCAGCATTTT.